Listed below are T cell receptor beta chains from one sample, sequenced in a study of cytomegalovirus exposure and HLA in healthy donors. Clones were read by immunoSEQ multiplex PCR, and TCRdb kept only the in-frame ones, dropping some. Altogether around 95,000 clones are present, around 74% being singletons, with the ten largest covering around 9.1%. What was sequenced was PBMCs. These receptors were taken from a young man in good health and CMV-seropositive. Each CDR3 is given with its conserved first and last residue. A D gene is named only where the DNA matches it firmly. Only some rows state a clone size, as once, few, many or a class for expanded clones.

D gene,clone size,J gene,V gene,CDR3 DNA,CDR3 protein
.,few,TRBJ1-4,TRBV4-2,TGTGCCAGCAGCCAAGAGGCGGTGTCTGTTAATGAAAAACTGTTTTTT,CASSQEAVSVNEKLFF
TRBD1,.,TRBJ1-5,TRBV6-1,TGTGCCAGCAGGACGATACAGGGGTTGTATCAGCCCCAGCATTTT,CASRTIQGLYQPQHF
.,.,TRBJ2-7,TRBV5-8,TGTGCCAGCAGCGCCGACAGTACCTACGAGCAGTACTTC,CASSADSTYEQYF
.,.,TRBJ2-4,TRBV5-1,TGCGCCAGCAGCTTGGTGCCGGGTTCAGCCAAAAACATTCAGTACTTC,CASSLVPGSAKNIQYF
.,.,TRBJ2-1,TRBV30,TGTGCCTGGACTACAGGTTACAATGAGCAGTTCTTC,CAWTTGYNEQFF
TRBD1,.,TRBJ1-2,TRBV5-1,TGCGCCAGCAGCTGGGGGACAGGTGTTGGGTATGGCTACACCTTC,CASSWGTGVGYGYTF
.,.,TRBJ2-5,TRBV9,TGTGCCAGCAGCGTGAGTATTCAAGAGACCCAGTACTTC,CASSVSIQETQYF
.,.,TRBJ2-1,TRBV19,TGTGCCAGTAGTATCTATGCCCGATCCGGGAATGAGCAGTTCTTC,CASSIYARSGNEQFF
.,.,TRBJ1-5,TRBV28,TGTGCCAGCGCCAGCGGGGGCTCGGGCAATCAGCCCCAGCATTTT,CASASGGSGNQPQHF
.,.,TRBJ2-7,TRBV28,TGTGCCAGCAGTGTAGTAGGGGCCGCCTACGAGCAGTACTTC,CASSVVGAAYEQYF
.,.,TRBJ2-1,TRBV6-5,TGTGCCAGCAGAAACTTGGGGGCCAATGAGCAGTTCTTC,CASRNLGANEQFF
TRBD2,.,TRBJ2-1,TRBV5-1,TGCGCCAGCAGCTCCGGGGGGGTCTACTCCTACAATGAGCAGTTCTTC,CASSSGGVYSYNEQFF
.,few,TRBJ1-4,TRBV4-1,TGCGCCAGCAGCCGAACAGGGCAAGGGGAAAAACTGTTTTTT,CASSRTGQGEKLFF
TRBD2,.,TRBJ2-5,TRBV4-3,TGCGCCAGCAGCCAAGGACTAGCGGAACAAGAGACCCAGTACTTC,CASSQGLAEQETQYF
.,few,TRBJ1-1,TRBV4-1,TGCGCCAGCAGCCAAGATGGAGGCGCCGGAGCTTTCTTT,CASSQDGGAGAFF
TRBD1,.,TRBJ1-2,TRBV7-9,TGTGCCAGCAGCTCGGGACAGGGACTTGTGGGCTACACCTTC,CASSSGQGLVGYTF
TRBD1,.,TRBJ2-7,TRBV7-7,TGTGCTAGCAGCTTATACCAGGGGGATCCCTACGAGCAGTACTTC,CASSLYQGDPYEQYF
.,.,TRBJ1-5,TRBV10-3,TGTGCCATCAGTGCAGAATTTAGCAATCAGCCCCAGCATTTT,CAISAEFSNQPQHF
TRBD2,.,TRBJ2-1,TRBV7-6,TGTGCCAGCAGCCCAACGCCTAGCGGGGGGCGAGGTGAGCAGTTCTTC,CASSPTPSGGRGEQFF
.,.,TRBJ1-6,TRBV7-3,TGTGCCAGCAGCCCGCGGGGGGGCGCCAATTCACCCCTCCACTTT,CASSPRGGANSPLHF
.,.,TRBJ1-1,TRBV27,TGTGCCAGCAGTTTTGGGCAGAACACTGAAGCTTTCTTT,CASSFGQNTEAFF
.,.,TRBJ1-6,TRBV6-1,TGTGCCAGCAGTGAACTGGCCGGCCGGAGGAATTCACCCCTCCACTTT,CASSELAGRRNSPLHF
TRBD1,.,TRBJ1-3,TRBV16,TGTGCCAGCAGCCGTGACAGGGCTGGAAACACCATATATTTT,CASSRDRAGNTIYF
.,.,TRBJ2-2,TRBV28,TGTGCCAGCGGAAAGCGGTCGAACACCGGGGAGCTGTTTTTT,CASGKRSNTGELFF
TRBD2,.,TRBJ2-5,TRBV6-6,TGTGCCAGCAGAGGGACTAGCGGGGGGTTCGAGACCCAGTACTTC,CASRGTSGGFETQYF
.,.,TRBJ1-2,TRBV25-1,TGTGCCAGCAGTGAACCGGGGATGGTCTATGGCTACACCTTC,CASSEPGMVYGYTF